A single sample gave rise to the 8 T cell receptor beta chains below, sequenced in a study of post-analysis software for immune sequencing data. The TCR beta cDNA libraries carried unique molecular identifiers. TCRdb re-called the PCR reads with MiXCR, one entry per CDR3 protein. This table holds around 250,000 distinct CDR3 sequences, just over 35% found once. Whole-study results and caveats: Among 5 or 6 TRBV segments more frequent in patients than controls were TRBV5-6, TRBV5-1 and TRBV20-1.

Their antigens are not known. Material: blood. The receptors derive from a girl under 18 with multiple sclerosis.

About this clonotype itself: This clone may be a read error of a much larger clone one base away. V gene TRBV12-3 or TRBV12-4 combines with J gene TRBJ2-3; 12 positions agree with TRBD2. CDR3 length: 15 residues. The CDR3 loop reads CASRPGLAGTDAQYF. DNA for the CDR3: TGTGCCAGCAGGCCGGGACTAGCGGGCACAGATGCGCAGTATTTT.

This clonotype was observed at least ten times. This chain joins TRBV18 and TRBJ2-6, with D possibly being TRBD1 or TRBD2 (6 bases each). The germline CDR1 and CDR2 sequences are KGHSH and LQKENI. The CDR3 has 17 residues. V lost 2 bases, J lost 0 bases, and 11 bases lay in between. The CDR3 DNA reads as TGTGCCAGCTCACCATCCGGGGGCGCCTCTGGGGCCAACGTCCTGACTTTC. Residues: CASSPSGGASGANVLTF.

This clonotype appeared many times. The chain uses TRBV9 and TRBJ2-7; D is possibly TRBD2 (5 bases). Trimming pared 5 bases from V and 4 bases from J, leaving 13 bases between. Germline CDR1 is SGDLS and CDR2 is YYNGEE. This CDR3 contains 13 residues. The CDR3 region has the DNA TGTGCCAGCAGTACCTTTACTAGGTACGAGCAGTACTTC. Protein product: CASSTFTRYEQYF.

This clonotype appeared many times. At one end, the junction sequence differs from germline, possibly due to a read error. The chain links TRBV24-1 to TRBJ2-3; a possible D gene is TRBD2 (6 bases). From germline, CDR1 is KGHDR and CDR2 SFDVKD. This CDR3 has 18 residues. CDR3 DNA sequence: TGTGCCACCAGTGATTTGAGTAGCGGAGGGGCTCGCACAGATGCGCAGTATTTT. This encodes CATSDLSSGGARTDAQYF.

This clonotype has more than one count but fewer than ten. The chain recombines TRBV3-1 with TRBJ1-1; D remains ambiguous. CDR1 and CDR2 from the germline V gene are LGHDT and YNNKEL (reference sequence). Deletions cut 4 bases from V and 5 bases from J, with 14 bases between. The CDR3 spans 14 residues. CDR3 sequence: CASSPSGRYTEAFF. For the CDR3, the DNA is TGTGCCAGCAGCCCCTCCGGCCGTTATACTGAAGCTTTCTTT.

This clonotype was counted at least ten times. The chain recombines TRBV5-1 with TRBJ1-2, with 8 bases identical to TRBD1. Per germline, CDR1 SGHRS and CDR2 YFSETQ. The CDR3 extends over 13 amino acids. The junction had 6 bases not matched to a gene; V was cut back by 7 bases and J by 4 bases. The CDR3 here is CASGQGAAYGYTF. DNA for the CDR3: TGCGCCAGCGGACAGGGTGCAGCCTATGGCTACACCTTC. The whole variable domain, remainder taken from reference TRBV5-1 and TRBJ1-2, is KAGVTQTPRYLIKTRGQQVTLSCSPISGHRSVSWYQQTPGQGLQFLFEYFSETQRNKGNFPGRFSGRQFSNSRSEMNVSTLELGDSALYLCASGQGAAYGYTFGSGTRLTVV.

The chain couples TRBV15 to TRBJ1-4; a possible D gene is TRBD1 (6 bases). Germline CDR1 and CDR2: LNHNV and YYDKDF (reference sequence). The CDR3 consists of 15 residues. Trimming removed 0 bases at V and 11 bases at J, with 16 bases between. Here the CDR3 DNA reads TGTGCCACCAGCAGAGATTCTGGACAGTCGGAGAAACTGTTTTTT. Its translation is CATSRDSGQSEKLFF.

The chain has TRBV9 and TRBJ2-5; D remains unclear. Per germline, CDR1 SGDLS and CDR2 YYNGEE. The germline V and J ends were trimmed by 3 bases and 1 base, with 10 bases remaining between them. The CDR3 has 14 residues. CDR3 protein: CASSETVFQETQYF. The CDR3 nucleotides read TGTGCCAGCAGCGAGACGGTTTTCCAAGAGACCCAGTACTTC.